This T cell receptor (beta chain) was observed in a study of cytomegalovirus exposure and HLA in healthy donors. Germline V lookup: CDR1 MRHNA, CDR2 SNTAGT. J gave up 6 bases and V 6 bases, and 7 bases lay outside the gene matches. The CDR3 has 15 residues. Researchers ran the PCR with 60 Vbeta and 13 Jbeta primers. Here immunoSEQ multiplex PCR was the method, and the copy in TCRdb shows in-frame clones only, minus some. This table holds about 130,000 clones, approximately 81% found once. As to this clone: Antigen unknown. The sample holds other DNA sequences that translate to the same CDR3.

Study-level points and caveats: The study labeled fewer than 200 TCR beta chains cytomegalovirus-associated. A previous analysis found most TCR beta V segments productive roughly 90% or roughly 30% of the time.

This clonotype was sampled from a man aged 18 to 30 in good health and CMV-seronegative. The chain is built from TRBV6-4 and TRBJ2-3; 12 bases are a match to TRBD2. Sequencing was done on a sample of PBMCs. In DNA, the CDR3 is TGTGCCAGCAGCCCCCTAGCGGGGGGGCCGGATACGCAGTATTTT. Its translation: CASSPLAGGPDTQYF.